Shown below are 28 T cell receptor beta chains from a single sample sequenced in a study of blood T cell repertoires in COVID-19. Sequenced by immunoSEQ multiplex PCR; TCRdb stores in-frame clones only, minus some. The profile shows 200,000 to 250,000 clones, around 90% of them singletons. The sequenced material came from peripheral blood. These receptor sequences come from a woman between 18 and 30 years old who had recovered from COVID-19.

The chain joins TRBV4-1 to TRBJ2-3; TRBD1 aligns across 8 bases. The ends lost 2 bases at V and 4 bases at J; junction bases unmatched: 2. Per the germline V gene, CDR1 is MGHRA and CDR2 is YSYEKL. There are 14 residues in the CDR3. Written as DNA, the CDR3 is TGCGCCAGCAGCCAACGACAGGGGTCAGATACGCAGTATTTT. Translated: CASSQRQGSDTQYF.

The CDR3 reads CASSHPSGRADGEQYF. As DNA, the CDR3 is TGTGCCAGCAGCCATCCGAGCGGGAGGGCAGACGGCGAGCAGTACTTC. This chain connects TRBV13 to TRBJ2-7; TRBD2 matches 10 bases. Germline V gene data show CDR1 as PRHDT and CDR2 as FYEKMQ (reference sequence). The CDR3 has 16 amino acids. V was pared by 5 bases and J by 6 bases, with 13 bases of the junction left unmatched.

This chain uses TRBV2 with TRBJ1-1, with D perhaps TRBD1 (5 bases). CDR1 and CDR2 from the germline V gene are SNHLY and FYNNEI. Trimming took off 6 bases at V and 1 base at J, with 12 bases between the two ends. The CDR3 runs 14 residues. This CDR3 reads CASRAGHPNTEAFF. CDR3 sequence (DNA): TGTGCCAGCAGAGCCGGACACCCGAACACTGAAGCTTTCTTT.

This clone was seen only once. Here the CDR3 DNA reads TGTGCCAGTAGTAGGGGGACTAGCGCTGATACGCAGTATTTT. This encodes CASSRGTSADTQYF. The rearrangement links TRBV19 to TRBJ2-3, with TRBD2 matching over 10 bases. V lost 4 bases to trimming and J lost 6 bases; unmatched junction nucleotides: 4. The CDR3 has 14 residues. Germline V gene data show CDR1 as LNHDA and CDR2 as SQIVND (reference sequence).

This sequence joins TRBV15 and TRBJ1-2, with D uncertain. Germline V lookup: CDR1 LNHNV, CDR2 YYDKDF (reference sequence). Deletions cut 4 bases from V and 2 bases from J, with 8 bases between. This CDR3 has 13 residues. CDR3 DNA sequence: TGTGCCACCAGCACCCGAGGAAACTATGGCTACACCTTC. Translated, it gives CATSTRGNYGYTF.

V and J are TRBV2 and TRBJ1-5; TRBD1 might be the D (6 bases). The germline CDR1 and CDR2 sequences are SNHLY and FYNNEI. The CDR3 covers 13 residues. Trimming removed 7 bases from V and 1 base from J, with 8 bases in between. CDR3: CASMDRSNQPQHF. CDR3 nucleotide sequence: TGTGCCAGCATGGACAGAAGCAATCAGCCCCAGCATTTT.

J is TRBJ2-2 and V is TRBV12-3 or TRBV12-4, with TRBD1 matching 10 bases. CDR3 size: 13 residues. The ends lost 3 bases at V and 10 bases at J; junction bases unmatched: 2. CDR3 loop: CASSFGTGEELFF. The CDR3 region has the DNA TGTGCCAGCAGTTTTGGGACAGGGGAGGAGCTGTTTTTT.

CDR3 amino acids: CASSSTAFQGDTEAFF. CDR3 nucleotides: TGTGCCAGCAGCTCGACAGCGTTCCAGGGCGACACTGAAGCTTTCTTT. This sequence joins TRBV7-2 and TRBJ1-1, with D perhaps matching TRBD1 (5 bases). CDR1 and CDR2 (germline): SGHTA, FQGNSA. V was pared by 4 bases and J by 3 bases, with 18 bases between. The CDR3 contains 16 residues.

The chain uses TRBV12-2 and TRBJ2-1; TRBD2 was called by the table and not checked on the DNA. TRBV12-2 is a known pseudogene. The length of the CDR3 is 15 residues. The CDR3 DNA reads TGTGCAAGTCGCAAGGGACTAGAGGTTTACAATGAGCAGTTCTTC. Translation: CASRKGLEVYNEQFF.

The rearrangement uses TRBV29-1 and TRBJ1-1, with D tentatively TRBD1 (5 bases). Germline assignment: CDR1 SQVTM and CDR2 ANQGSEA. V was trimmed by 1 base and J by 1 base, leaving 10 bases between them. The CDR3 length is 14 residues. Here the CDR3 reads CSVEGRQGNTEAFF. The DNA for the CDR3 is TGCAGCGTTGAAGGGCGCCAGGGGAACACTGAAGCTTTCTTT.

The genes are TRBV3-1 (or the pseudogene TRBV3-2) and TRBJ2-1, with 9 bases identical to TRBD2. V lost 4 bases to trimming and J lost 0 bases; unmatched junction nucleotides: 7. The CDR3 covers 17 residues. Germline CDR1 and CDR2: LGHDT and YNNKEL (reference sequence). CDR3: CASSRRGSGSSYNEQFF. CDR3 bases: TGTGCCAGCAGCCGGAGGGGTAGCGGGAGCTCCTACAATGAGCAGTTCTTC.

The chain joins TRBV5-4 to TRBJ1-2; 9 bases map to TRBD1. The CDR3 consists of 16 residues. The trim removed 1 base at V and 2 bases at J, leaving 6 bases unmatched. CDR1 is SGHNT and CDR2 is YYREEE in the germline V gene (reference sequence). The CDR3 protein is CASSLLTGTGNYGYTF. In DNA, the CDR3 is TGTGCCAGCAGCTTGCTAACCGGGACAGGGAACTATGGCTACACCTTC.

The chain recombines TRBV4-3 with TRBJ1-6, with 8 bases that match TRBD1. Germline V gene data show CDR1 as LGHNA and CDR2 as YSLEER. V lost 1 base and J lost 5; bases outside the gene matches: 1. The CDR3 totals 15 residues. The chain's CDR3 is CASSQGTGNNSPLHF. In nucleotides, the CDR3 is TGCGCCAGCAGCCAAGGGACAGGGAATAATTCACCCCTCCACTTT.

The rearrangement joins TRBV7-2 to TRBJ1-5; 9 bases agree with TRBD1. The CDR3 runs 15 residues. Germline-derived CDR1 and CDR2 are SGHTA and FQGNSA. J lost 3 bases, V lost 5 bases, and 5 bases had no gene match. The chain's CDR3 is CASSLRQGVNQPQHF. CDR3 coding DNA: TGTGCCAGCAGCCTCAGACAGGGGGTCAATCAGCCCCAGCATTTT.

The V call is TRBV7-3, the J call TRBJ2-1, with 9 bases matching TRBD1. This CDR3 is built from 15 residues. Germline-derived CDR1 and CDR2 are SGHTA and FQGTGA. J gave up 6 bases and V 5 bases, and 8 bases lay outside the gene matches. CDR3 region: CASSQLGDRANEQFF. DNA for the CDR3: TGTGCCAGCAGCCAATTGGGGGACAGGGCCAATGAGCAGTTCTTC.

The V and J genes are TRBV5-1 and TRBJ2-1; 8 bases fit TRBD2. This CDR3 region has 17 residues. V lost 7 bases and J lost 2; bases outside the gene matches: 14. The germline gives CDR1 SGHRS, CDR2 YFSETQ. The CDR3 sequence: CASGGREVGEAYNEQFF. DNA of the CDR3: TGCGCCAGCGGGGGGCGGGAGGTCGGCGAGGCCTACAATGAGCAGTTCTTC.

The CDR3 here is CSVYAHREWGNTEAFF. The CDR3 DNA reads as TGCAGCGTTTACGCCCACAGGGAGTGGGGGAACACTGAAGCTTTCTTT. V gene TRBV29-1 combines with J gene TRBJ1-1; TRBD1 is a possible D gene (6 bases). Germline CDR1 reads SQVTM; CDR2 reads ANQGSEA. Trimming stripped 5 bases from V and 1 base from J, with 20 bases between. The CDR3 runs 16 residues.

The J gene is TRBJ2-1, the V gene TRBV7-3; 9 bases line up with TRBD2. The CDR3 has 14 amino acids. Trimming took 3 bases from V and 9 from J; bases not matched to a gene: 6. The germline V gene has CDR1 SGHTA and CDR2 FQGTGA. In DNA, the CDR3 is TGTGCCAGCAGCTTCGCGGGAGGGTTCGGTGAGCAGTTCTTC. Protein sequence: CASSFAGGFGEQFF.

The chain uses TRBV5-1 and TRBJ2-5; D is possibly TRBD2 (6 bases). Germline values: CDR1 SGHRS, CDR2 YFSETQ. The CDR3 consists of 14 residues. Trimming shortened V by 2 bases and J by 4 bases, and 12 bases separated the two germline ends. This chain's CDR3 is CASSFRQAGETQYF. DNA for the CDR3: TGCGCCAGCAGCTTCAGGCAAGCGGGAGAGACCCAGTACTTC.

This rearrangement joins TRBV7-2 to TRBJ1-1, with a weak D call TRBD1 (6 bases). The CDR3 contains 15 residues. Trimming removed 5 bases at V and 0 bases at J, with 13 bases between. In germline, CDR1 is SGHTA, CDR2 FQGNSA. This CDR3 reads CASSDPGHMNTEAFF. CDR3 DNA sequence: TGTGCCAGCAGCGACCCGGGACACATGAACACTGAAGCTTTCTTT.

V is TRBV7-9 and J is TRBJ2-1; 9 bases align to TRBD2. The V and J ends lost 5 bases and 6 bases, in that order; junction bases with no gene match: 11. The germline CDR1 and CDR2 sequences are SEHNR and FQNEAQ (reference sequence). The CDR3 totals 16 residues. The CDR3 sequence is CASSPTLGTSTNEQFF. CDR3 bases: TGTGCCAGCAGCCCAACCCTCGGGACTAGCACCAATGAGCAGTTCTTC. Supplemented by reference TRBV7-9 and TRBJ2-1, the full variable domain reads DTGVSQNPRHKITKRGQNVTFRCDPISEHNRLYWYRQTLGQGPEFLTYFQNEAQLEKSRLLSDRFSAERPKGSFSTLEIQRTEQGDSAMYLCASSPTLGTSTNEQFFGPGTRLTVL.

V usage is TRBV7-9 and J usage is TRBJ2-5, with 9 bases matching TRBD2. V was pared by 5 bases and J by 4 bases, with 2 bases of the junction left unmatched. This CDR3 is 13 amino acids long. Germline loops: CDR1 SEHNR, CDR2 FQNEAQ (reference sequence). The CDR3 DNA reads as TGTGCCAGCAGCGGGACTAGCCCAGAGACCCAGTACTTC. Translated: CASSGTSPETQYF. Full variable domain (missing parts from reference TRBV7-9 and TRBJ2-5): DTGVSQNPRHKITKRGQNVTFRCDPISEHNRLYWYRQTLGQGPEFLTYFQNEAQLEKSRLLSDRFSAERPKGSFSTLEIQRTEQGDSAMYLCASSGTSPETQYFGPGTRLLVL.

CDR3 nucleotide sequence: TGTGCCAGTAGTTCGCCGGAGGGCTACTCCTACGAGCAGTACTTC. Protein sequence: CASSSPEGYSYEQYF. V gene TRBV19 combines with J gene TRBJ2-7; D is possibly TRBD2 (6 bases). From germline, CDR1 is LNHDA and CDR2 SQIVND (reference sequence). The CDR3 is made up of 15 amino acids. Trimming cost V 5 bases and J 0 bases, with 14 bases left between them. Filled out from reference TRBV19 and TRBJ2-7, the complete variable domain reads DGGITQSPKYLFRKEGQNVTLSCEQNLNHDAMYWYRQDPGQGLRLIYYSQIVNDFQKGDIAEGYSVSREKKESFPLTVTSAQKNPTAFYLCASSSPEGYSYEQYFGPGTRLTVT.

The V call is TRBV19, the J call TRBJ1-5, with D possibly being TRBD1 (6 bases). The length of the CDR3 is 16 residues. In germline, CDR1 is LNHDA, CDR2 SQIVND (reference sequence). V gave up 5 bases and J gave up 3 bases, with 17 bases separating them. The CDR3 nucleotides read TGTGCCAGTAGTGGGACCGGCACAGGGCCCAATCAGCCCCAGCATTTT. Protein: CASSGTGTGPNQPQHF.

The chain carries TRBV10-3 and TRBJ1-1; TRBD1 aligns across 8 bases. Germline CDR1 is ENHRY and CDR2 is SYGVKD. This CDR3 is 13 amino acids long. After removal of 6 bases from V and 11 bases from J, the junction contained 11 bases not matched to a gene. The CDR3 protein is CAIRDPYRGAAFF. In DNA form, the CDR3 reads TGTGCCATCAGGGACCCCTACAGGGGGGCGGCTTTCTTT.

V is TRBV7-2 and J is TRBJ2-7; TRBD2 matches at 10 bases. The J segment lost 7 bases and the V segment lost 4 bases, leaving 7 bases of the junction unmatched. The CDR3 extends over 14 amino acids. Germline values: CDR1 SGHTA, CDR2 FQGNSA. The CDR3 DNA reads TGTGCCAGCAGCTCTAGCGGGAGAGCTGGAGAGCAGTACTTC. Translation gives CASSSSGRAGEQYF.

With regard to this clone: The identical CDR3 is also encoded by other nucleotide sequences in the sample. The V call is TRBV30, the J call TRBJ1-2; D gene ambiguous. CDR1 GTSNPN and CDR2 SVGIG come from the germline V gene (reference sequence). The CDR3 is 12 amino acids. V gave up 2 bases and J gave up 2 bases, with 6 bases separating them. The CDR3 loop is CAWSRGNYGYTF. In DNA form, the CDR3 reads TGTGCCTGGAGTCGCGGGAACTATGGCTACACCTTC.

In this sample, this clone turned up once. The chain recombines TRBV2 with TRBJ2-7, with a possible D match to TRBD1 (5 bases). V lost 5 bases and J 3 bases, leaving 14 bases between the germline ends. Germline V gene sequence: CDR1 SNHLY, CDR2 FYNNEI. The CDR3 contains 14 residues. The CDR3 DNA is TGTGCCAGCAGTCTTTTCCAGACAGACTACGAGCAGTACTTC. Its protein product is CASSLFQTDYEQYF.